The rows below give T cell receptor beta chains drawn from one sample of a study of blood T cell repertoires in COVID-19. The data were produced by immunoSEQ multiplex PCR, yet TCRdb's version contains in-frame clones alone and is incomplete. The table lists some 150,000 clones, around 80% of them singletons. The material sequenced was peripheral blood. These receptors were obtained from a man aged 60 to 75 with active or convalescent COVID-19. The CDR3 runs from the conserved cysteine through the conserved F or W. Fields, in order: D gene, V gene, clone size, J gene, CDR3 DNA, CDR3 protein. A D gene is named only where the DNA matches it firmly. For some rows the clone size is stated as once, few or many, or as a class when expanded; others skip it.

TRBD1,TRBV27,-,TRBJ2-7,TGTGCCAGCAGTCCTAGCCGACAGGGGGCTTACGAGCAGTACTTC,CASSPSRQGAYEQYF
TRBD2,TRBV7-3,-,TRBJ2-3,TGTGCCAGCAGCTATATAGCGGGAGATACGCAGTATTTT,CASSYIAGDTQYF
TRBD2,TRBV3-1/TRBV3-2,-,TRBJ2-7,TGTGCCAGCAGCCCCCACGGTAGCGGGGTATCCTACGAGCAGTACTTC,CASSPHGSGVSYEQYF
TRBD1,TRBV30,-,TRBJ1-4,TGTGCCTGGAGTAAGGGACAGGGGGCGACTAATGAAAAACTGTTTTTT,CAWSKGQGATNEKLFF
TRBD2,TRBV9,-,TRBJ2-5,TGTGCCAGCAGCGTAGGCGGGAGGGTCGGAGAGACCCAGTACTTC,CASSVGGRVGETQYF
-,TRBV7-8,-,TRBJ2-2,TGTGCCAGCAGCTTGGGCAGGTGGGACACCGGGGAGCTGTTTTTT,CASSLGRWDTGELFF
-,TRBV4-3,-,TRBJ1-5,TGCGCCAGCAGCCAAGAGCACGTTGCGCGCCAGCCCCAGCATTTT,CASSQEHVARQPQHF
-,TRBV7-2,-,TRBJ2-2,TGTGCCAGCAGTCCTACAGGGATAAACACCGGGGAGCTGTTTTTT,CASSPTGINTGELFF
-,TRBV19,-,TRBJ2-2,TGTGCCAGTAGTATCGGGGGGCTGAACACCGGGGAGCTGTTTTTT,CASSIGGLNTGELFF
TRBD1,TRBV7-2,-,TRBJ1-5,TGTGCCAGCAGCTCATCGACAGGGAATCAGCCCCAGCATTTT,CASSSSTGNQPQHF
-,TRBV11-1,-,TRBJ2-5,TGTGCCAGCAGTCTCGGAGTGGGGCCTAAGATGACCCAGTACTTC,CASSLGVGPKMTQYF
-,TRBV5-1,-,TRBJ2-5,TGCGCCAGCAGCTTCGGAGGGGAGGAAGAGACCCAGTACTTC,CASSFGGEEETQYF
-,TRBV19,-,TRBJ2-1,TGTGCCAGTAGTATTTTTCAGGCCTCGGGGGATGAGCAGTTCTTC,CASSIFQASGDEQFF
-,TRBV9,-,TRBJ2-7,TGTGCCAGCAGCGTAGCAGGCAGGGGTCCGGACGAGCAGTACTTC,CASSVAGRGPDEQYF
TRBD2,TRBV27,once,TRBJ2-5,TGTGCCAGCAGTTTATCGGGGTTGGGACTAGGAGTGACCCAGTACTTC,CASSLSGLGLGVTQYF
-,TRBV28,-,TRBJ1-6,TGTGCCAGCAGCCTGGCATCGATTGATTCACCCCTCCACTTT,CASSLASIDSPLHF
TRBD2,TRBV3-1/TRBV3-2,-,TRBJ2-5,TGTGCCAGCAGCCCTAATAGCGGGAGGGCCGAAGAGACCCAGTACTTC,CASSPNSGRAEETQYF
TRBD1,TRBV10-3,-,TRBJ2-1,TGTGCCATCAGCGAAGGACAGGGGGAAGGTAATGAGCAGTTCTTC,CAISEGQGEGNEQFF
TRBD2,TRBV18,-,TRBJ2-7,TGTGCCAGCTCGCCGGGACTAGCGGGAGCCTACGAGCAGTACTTC,CASSPGLAGAYEQYF
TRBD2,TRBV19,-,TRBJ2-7,TGTGCCAGTCAACTAGCGGGTGTACCCGAGCAGTACTTC,CASQLAGVPEQYF
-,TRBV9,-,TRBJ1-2,TGTGCCAGCAGCGTGAGCGGGGGGTATGGCTACACCTTC,CASSVSGGYGYTF
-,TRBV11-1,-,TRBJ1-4,TGTGCCAGCAGCCCGCGGGGAATCTCTAATGAAAAACTGTTTTTT,CASSPRGISNEKLFF
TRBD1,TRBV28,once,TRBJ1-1,TGTGCCAGCAGTGCGGACAGGGAGGGGACTGAAGCTTTCTTT,CASSADREGTEAFF
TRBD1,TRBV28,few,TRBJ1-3,TGTGCCAGCAGTTCCGCCCGGACAGGAGGAAACACCATATATTTT,CASSSARTGGNTIYF
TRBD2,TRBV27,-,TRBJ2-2,TGTGCCAGCAGTTTATCGTTGCACCTGGGCGGGACTATGATCCCCTGGGAGCTGTTTTTT,CASSLSLHLGGTMIPWELFF
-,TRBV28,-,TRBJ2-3,TGTGCCAGAGCAAGCGAAGGGGCCACAGATACGCAGTATTTT,CARASEGATDTQYF
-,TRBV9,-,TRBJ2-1,TGTGCCAGCAGTCCCGAGGGGACTCTCAGAAATGAGCAGTTCTTC,CASSPEGTLRNEQFF
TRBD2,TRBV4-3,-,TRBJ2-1,TGCGCCAGCAGCCAAGAAGGAGTGAGTGGGAGGGCGCAGTTCTTC,CASSQEGVSGRAQFF
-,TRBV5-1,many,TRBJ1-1,TGCGCCAGCAGCCAGATGACAGGCCCCTCGGGGACTGAAGCTTTCTTT,CASSQMTGPSGTEAFF
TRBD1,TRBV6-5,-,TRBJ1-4,TGTGCCAGTGGGACAGGGGCAACTAATGAAAAACTGTTTTTT,CASGTGATNEKLFF
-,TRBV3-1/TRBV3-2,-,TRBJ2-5,TGTGCCAGCAGCCCCCCGTGGGGGGGCGAAGAGACCCAGTACTTC,CASSPPWGGEETQYF
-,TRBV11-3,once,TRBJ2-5,TGTGCCAGCAGCCCCCCCGGGGGGACCCAGTACTTC,CASSPPGGTQYF
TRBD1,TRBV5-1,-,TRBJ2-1,TGCGCCAGCAGCCGTCGGACAGGGGGCGCCGGCAATGAGCAGTTCTTC,CASSRRTGGAGNEQFF
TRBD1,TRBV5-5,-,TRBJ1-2,TGTGCCAGCAGCTTAGGGACAGAAACTAACTATGGCTACACCTTC,CASSLGTETNYGYTF
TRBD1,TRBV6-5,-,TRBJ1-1,TGTGCCAGCTCCCGGACAGGGGGGAACACTGAAGCTTTCTTT,CASSRTGGNTEAFF
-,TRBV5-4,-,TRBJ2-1,TGTGCCAGCAGCTTGGCGTTTCGAGGGGGATACAATGAGCAGTTCTTC,CASSLAFRGGYNEQFF
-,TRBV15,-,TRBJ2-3,TGTGCCACCAGCAGAGATTATCACAGGGTCACAGATACGCAGTATTTT,CATSRDYHRVTDTQYF
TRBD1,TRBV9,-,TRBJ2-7,TGTGCCAGCGGGGACAGGGAATACGAGCAGTACTTC,CASGDREYEQYF
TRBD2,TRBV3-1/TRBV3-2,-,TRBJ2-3,TGTGCCAGCAGCCAAGTAGCGGGGTCCAGCGATACGCAGTATTTT,CASSQVAGSSDTQYF
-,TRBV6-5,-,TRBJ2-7,TGTGCCAGCAGCCCAGGGAATAACTACGAGCAGTACTTC,CASSPGNNYEQYF
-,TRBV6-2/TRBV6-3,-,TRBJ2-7,TGTGCCAGCAGTTTGCCAGGGGTCGCCTACGAGCAGTACTTC,CASSLPGVAYEQYF
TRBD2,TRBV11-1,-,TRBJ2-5,TGTGCCAGCAGCCGGCTGCAGGGAGGGGAGACCCAGTACTTC,CASSRLQGGETQYF
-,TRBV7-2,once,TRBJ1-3,TGTGCCAGCAGCCCGCGACAGTCCTACTCTGGAAACACCATATATTTT,CASSPRQSYSGNTIYF
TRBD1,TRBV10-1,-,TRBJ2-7,TGCGCCAGCAGTGAGTCGACCTGTCAGGACAGGGACGGCTACGAGCAGTACTTC,CASSESTCQDRDGYEQYF
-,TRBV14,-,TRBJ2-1,TGTGCCAGCAGCCAAGGGGAGTTTAATGAGCAGTTCTTC,CASSQGEFNEQFF